The 26 T cell receptor beta chains below all came from one sample that was sequenced in a study of cytomegalovirus exposure and HLA in healthy donors. It was with 60 Vbeta and 13 Jbeta primers that the PCR ran. Measured with immunoSEQ multiplex PCR; TCRdb has only the in-frame clones, and not every one. The data show 100,000 to 120,000 clones, less than 85% seen once. What was sequenced was PBMCs. The source of these receptors is a man aged 25 to 45 in good health and CMV-seropositive.

The chain combines TRBV5-1 with TRBJ2-7, with D hard to call. CDR1 and CDR2 from the germline V gene are SGHRS and YFSETQ. V lost 0 bases, J lost 0 bases, and 22 bases lay in between. This CDR3 is built from 19 residues. CDR3 nucleotide sequence: TGCGCCAGCAGCTTGGACACTGGCCGTGGCAGGTCCTACTCCTACGAGCAGTACTTC. Its protein product is CASSLDTGRGRSYSYEQYF.

The chain combines TRBV6-4 with TRBJ2-1, with D uncertain. The germline gives CDR1 MRHNA, CDR2 SNTAGT. Trimming shortened V by 6 bases and J by 7 bases, and 13 bases separated the two germline ends. The CDR3 is 13 amino acids. The CDR3 here is CASSDQTENEQFF. In DNA form, the CDR3 reads TGTGCCAGCAGCGATCAAACAGAGAATGAGCAGTTCTTC.

The rearrangement joins TRBV6-6 to TRBJ2-3; 8 bases agree with TRBD1. The trim removed 2 bases at V and 6 bases at J, leaving 7 bases unmatched. The CDR3 sequence is 15 residues long. Looked up from germline, CDR1 is MNHNY and CDR2 is SVGAGI (reference sequence). CDR3 loop: CASSYEDRDLDTQYF. The CDR3 DNA reads TGTGCCAGCAGTTACGAGGACAGGGACTTGGATACGCAGTATTTT.

The chain employs TRBV28 and TRBJ2-5; 7 positions match TRBD2. V gave up 4 bases and J gave up 3 bases; unmatched junction bases: 5. The CDR3 sequence is 14 residues long. Germline CDR1 reads MDHEN; CDR2 reads SYDVKM. The CDR3 nucleotides read TGTGCCAGCAGTTCGCTCCGGGGGGAAGAGACCCAGTACTTC. This encodes CASSSLRGEETQYF.

This clone was observed once. The genes are TRBV10-3 and TRBJ2-7, with D unclear. The CDR3 runs 12 residues. CDR1 ENHRY and CDR2 SYGVKD come from the germline V gene. V shed 2 bases and J shed 3 bases, with 5 bases lying between them. The CDR3 bases are TGTGCCATCAGTGAGCGGAGCTACGAGCAGTACTTC. It specifies CAISERSYEQYF.

The V gene is TRBV28, the J gene TRBJ1-6; TRBD1 matches at 8 bases. The CDR3 is 15 amino acids. Germline V gene data show CDR1 as MDHEN and CDR2 as SYDVKM. Losses at the gene ends were 7 bases for V and 10 bases for J; bases not matched to a gene: 12. The CDR3 reads CASTRGTGRPSPLHF. CDR3 bases: TGTGCCAGCACCCGAGGGACAGGCCGACCATCACCCCTCCACTTT.

J is TRBJ2-4 and V is TRBV19; D possibly corresponds to TRBD1 (6 bases). The CDR3 runs to 14 residues. Trimming shortened V by 5 bases and J by 8 bases, and 16 bases separated the two germline ends. Germline V gene lookup returns CDR1 LNHDA and CDR2 SQIVND (reference sequence). The chain's CDR3 is CASSSDSPGDIQYF. The CDR3 region has the DNA TGTGCCAGTAGTTCGGACAGCCCTGGGGACATTCAGTACTTC.

This clone occurred once. This chain links TRBV4-2 with TRBJ1-1; a possible D gene is TRBD1 (6 bases). Germline V lookup: CDR1 LGHNA, CDR2 YNFKEQ. V lost 2 bases to trimming and J lost 0 bases, with 10 bases between them. There are 15 residues in the CDR3. Here the CDR3 reads CASSQSQGLNTEAFF. CDR3 DNA sequence: TGTGCCAGCAGCCAATCACAGGGTCTGAACACTGAAGCTTTCTTT.

This chain links TRBV5-6 with TRBJ2-6, with D perhaps TRBD2 (5 bases). Germline V CDR1 and CDR2: SGHDT, YYEEEE. The V gene lost 1 base and the J gene lost 2 bases, with 10 bases spanning the gap. CDR3 length: 16 amino acids. This CDR3 reads CASSLTGRAGANVLTF. In DNA, the CDR3 is TGTGCCAGCAGCTTGACGGGAAGGGCTGGGGCCAACGTCCTGACTTTC.

V gene TRBV11-2 combines with J gene TRBJ2-7, with D possibly being TRBD2 (5 bases). The V and J ends lost 1 base and 4 bases respectively, with 5 bases between them. Per the germline V gene, CDR1 is SGHAT and CDR2 is FQNNGV. The CDR3 runs 12 residues. The CDR3 DNA is TGTGCCAGCAGCTTAGCGGGGTACGAGCAGTACTTC. As protein: CASSLAGYEQYF.

The chain couples TRBV6-1 to TRBJ2-7; perhaps TRBD1 as D (6 bases). V was pared by 3 bases and J by 2 bases, with 14 bases between. The germline CDR1 and CDR2 sequences are MNHNS and SASEGT. The CDR3 covers 15 residues. The DNA for the CDR3 is TGTGCCAGCAGTGATGTTCAGGGGCCCCCCTACGAGCAGTACTTC. Its protein is CASSDVQGPPYEQYF.

The genes are TRBV6-5 and TRBJ1-4; the match to TRBD1 covers 8 bases. Germline CDR1 and CDR2: MNHEY and SVGAGI. There are 13 residues in the CDR3. Trimming removed 6 bases from V and 8 bases from J; junction bases left unmatched: 5. CDR3 DNA sequence: TGTGCCAGCAGACCCAGGGGGCTCGAAAAACTGTTTTTT. This codes for CASRPRGLEKLFF.

The chain carries TRBV7-2 and TRBJ2-2, with TRBD1 as a possible D gene (5 bases). The CDR3 is made up of 15 amino acids. Germline V gives CDR1 SGHTA, CDR2 FQGNSA. The V end lost 5 bases, the J end lost 0 bases, and 10 bases lay between the germline ends. The CDR3 region has the DNA TGTGCCAGCAGCCCACAGGAAGCGAACACCGGGGAGCTGTTTTTT. Its translation: CASSPQEANTGELFF. Full variable domain (missing parts from reference TRBV7-2 and TRBJ2-2): GAGVSQSPSNKVTEKGKDVELRCDPISGHTALYWYRQSLGQGLEFLIYFQGNSAPDKSGLPSDRFSAERTGGSVSTLTIQRTQQEDSAVYLCASSPQEANTGELFFGEGSRLTVL.

The gene calls are TRBV19 and TRBJ2-7, with D perhaps matching TRBD2 (6 bases). Trimming pared 5 bases from V and 1 base from J, leaving 9 bases between. The germline V gene has CDR1 LNHDA and CDR2 SQIVND (reference sequence). There are 13 residues in the CDR3. The CDR3, as DNA: TGTGCCAGTAGTCCGCTAGCGTCCTACGAGCAGTACTTC. Translation: CASSPLASYEQYF.

This clone rates as medium-sized. This chain uses TRBV6-6 with TRBJ2-2; TRBD1 might be the D (5 bases). Germline CDR1 MNHNY, CDR2 SVGAGI (reference sequence). V was clipped by 6 bases and J by 4 bases, with 12 bases between them. The CDR3 has 14 residues. The CDR3 reads CASRAVTGTGELFF. The CDR3 nucleotides are TGTGCCAGCAGGGCCGTTACAGGCACCGGGGAGCTGTTTTTT.

This chain connects TRBV19 to TRBJ1-5; TRBD1 is a possible D gene (6 bases). The ends were cut back, 5 bases at V and 1 base at J, with 12 bases in the middle. Germline V CDR1 and CDR2: LNHDA, SQIVND (reference sequence). CDR3 length: 15 residues. The CDR3 DNA reads TGTGCCAGTAGTCCTACAGGGTTAAGCAATCAGCCCCAGCATTTT. This codes for CASSPTGLSNQPQHF.

V usage is TRBV6-5 and J usage is TRBJ1-2, with D perhaps TRBD1 (6 bases). The CDR3 sequence is 14 residues long. The V end was cut by 5 bases, the J end by 6 bases, with 16 bases between. The germline CDR1 and CDR2 sequences are MNHEY and SVGAGI. CDR3 loop: CASSTLQGVNGYTF. CDR3 in DNA: TGTGCCAGCAGTACTTTACAGGGTGTTAATGGCTACACCTTC.

This clone has a single count. The chain has TRBV4-3 and TRBJ1-1, with D possibly matching TRBD1 (5 bases). This CDR3 is built from 13 residues. V lost 4 bases and J 2 bases, leaving 8 bases between the germline ends. CDR1 is LGHNA, CDR2 YSLEER, per germline. CDR3: CASSLRVNTEAFF. DNA for the CDR3: TGCGCCAGCAGCCTCAGGGTAAACACTGAAGCTTTCTTT.

V gene TRBV7-6 combines with J gene TRBJ2-1; 9 nucleotides agree with TRBD1. The ends lost 5 bases at V and 5 bases at J; junction bases unmatched: 10. Germline V CDR1 and CDR2: SGHVS, FNYEAQ. The CDR3 is 16 residues long. The CDR3 sequence is CASSLRPGQGNNEQFF. CDR3 nucleotides: TGTGCCAGCAGCCTACGACCGGGACAGGGCAACAATGAGCAGTTCTTC. The entire variable domain, with the rest obtained from reference TRBV7-6 and TRBJ2-1, is as follows: GAGVSQSPRYKVTKRGQDVALRCDPISGHVSLYWYRQALGQGPEFLTYFNYEAQQDKSGLPNDRFSAERPEGSISTLTIQRTEQRDSAMYRCASSLRPGQGNNEQFFGPGTRLTVL.

The chain carries TRBV11-2 and TRBJ2-7, with 8 bases lining up with TRBD1. Germline trimming cut 4 bases from V and 1 base from J; bases unmatched to any gene: 6. Germline CDR1 is SGHAT and CDR2 is FQNNGV. The CDR3 runs 15 residues. This chain's CDR3 is CASSSQGATSYEQYF. Written as DNA, the CDR3 is TGTGCCAGCAGCTCTCAGGGGGCCACATCCTACGAGCAGTACTTC.

The V and J genes are TRBV6-5 and TRBJ2-3; 7 bases are a match to TRBD1. In germline, CDR1 is MNHEY, CDR2 SVGAGI. This CDR3 contains 14 residues. Unmatched junction bases numbered 7, after V lost 6 bases and J lost 4 bases. The CDR3 protein is CASSPGQAADTQYF. In DNA, the CDR3 is TGTGCCAGCAGCCCCGGACAGGCCGCAGATACGCAGTATTTT.

The chain carries TRBV30 and TRBJ2-2; D gene ambiguous. CDR1 and CDR2 (germline): GTSNPN, SVGIG (reference sequence). The germline V and J ends were trimmed by 3 bases and 2 bases, with 4 bases remaining between them. The CDR3 length is 12 residues. For the CDR3, the DNA is TGTGCCTGGAGCCCAAACACCGGGGAGCTGTTTTTT. Its translation is CAWSPNTGELFF.

The chain employs TRBV9 and TRBJ1-1; TRBD1 might be the D (6 bases). This CDR3 has 14 amino acids. Germline CDR1 SGDLS, CDR2 YYNGEE. Between the trimmed V and J ends, which lost 1 base and 5 bases, there was a span of 12 bases. The CDR3 reads CASSVWGQDTEAFF. The DNA of the CDR3 is TGTGCCAGCAGCGTATGGGGGCAGGATACTGAAGCTTTCTTT.

This chain connects TRBV9 to TRBJ2-5, with TRBD1 identical over 9 bases. Germline assignment: CDR1 SGDLS and CDR2 YYNGEE. The ends lost 0 bases at V and 7 bases at J; junction bases unmatched: 4. CDR3 size: 14 residues. CDR3 sequence (DNA): TGTGCCAGCAGCGTAGGAGAGACAGGGGGGACCCAGTACTTC. This encodes CASSVGETGGTQYF.

The rearrangement uses TRBV28 and TRBJ2-1; 7 bases agree with TRBD2. The germline gives CDR1 MDHEN, CDR2 SYDVKM. With V trimmed by 7 bases and J by 7 bases, 13 bases remained unmatched. The CDR3 runs 15 residues. The CDR3 DNA is TGTGCCAGCACCTGGGGGGGGAGATCCGGTAATGAGCAGTTCTTC. Residues: CASTWGGRSGNEQFF. The variable domain in full, with the rest retrieved from reference TRBV28 and TRBJ2-1, is DVKVTQSSRYLVKRTGEKVFLECVQDMDHENMFWYRQDPGLGLRLIYFSYDVKMKEKGDIPEGYSVSREKKERFSLILESASTNQTSMYLCASTWGGRSGNEQFFGPGTRLTVL.

The chain is built from TRBV7-3 and TRBJ1-1; no firm D call. The V gene lost 4 bases and the J gene lost 2 bases, with 8 bases spanning the gap. The germline gives CDR1 SGHTA, CDR2 FQGTGA. This CDR3 has 13 amino acids. DNA for the CDR3: TGTGCCAGCAGCTCGCGGGCCAACACTGAAGCTTTCTTT. Its translation: CASSSRANTEAFF.